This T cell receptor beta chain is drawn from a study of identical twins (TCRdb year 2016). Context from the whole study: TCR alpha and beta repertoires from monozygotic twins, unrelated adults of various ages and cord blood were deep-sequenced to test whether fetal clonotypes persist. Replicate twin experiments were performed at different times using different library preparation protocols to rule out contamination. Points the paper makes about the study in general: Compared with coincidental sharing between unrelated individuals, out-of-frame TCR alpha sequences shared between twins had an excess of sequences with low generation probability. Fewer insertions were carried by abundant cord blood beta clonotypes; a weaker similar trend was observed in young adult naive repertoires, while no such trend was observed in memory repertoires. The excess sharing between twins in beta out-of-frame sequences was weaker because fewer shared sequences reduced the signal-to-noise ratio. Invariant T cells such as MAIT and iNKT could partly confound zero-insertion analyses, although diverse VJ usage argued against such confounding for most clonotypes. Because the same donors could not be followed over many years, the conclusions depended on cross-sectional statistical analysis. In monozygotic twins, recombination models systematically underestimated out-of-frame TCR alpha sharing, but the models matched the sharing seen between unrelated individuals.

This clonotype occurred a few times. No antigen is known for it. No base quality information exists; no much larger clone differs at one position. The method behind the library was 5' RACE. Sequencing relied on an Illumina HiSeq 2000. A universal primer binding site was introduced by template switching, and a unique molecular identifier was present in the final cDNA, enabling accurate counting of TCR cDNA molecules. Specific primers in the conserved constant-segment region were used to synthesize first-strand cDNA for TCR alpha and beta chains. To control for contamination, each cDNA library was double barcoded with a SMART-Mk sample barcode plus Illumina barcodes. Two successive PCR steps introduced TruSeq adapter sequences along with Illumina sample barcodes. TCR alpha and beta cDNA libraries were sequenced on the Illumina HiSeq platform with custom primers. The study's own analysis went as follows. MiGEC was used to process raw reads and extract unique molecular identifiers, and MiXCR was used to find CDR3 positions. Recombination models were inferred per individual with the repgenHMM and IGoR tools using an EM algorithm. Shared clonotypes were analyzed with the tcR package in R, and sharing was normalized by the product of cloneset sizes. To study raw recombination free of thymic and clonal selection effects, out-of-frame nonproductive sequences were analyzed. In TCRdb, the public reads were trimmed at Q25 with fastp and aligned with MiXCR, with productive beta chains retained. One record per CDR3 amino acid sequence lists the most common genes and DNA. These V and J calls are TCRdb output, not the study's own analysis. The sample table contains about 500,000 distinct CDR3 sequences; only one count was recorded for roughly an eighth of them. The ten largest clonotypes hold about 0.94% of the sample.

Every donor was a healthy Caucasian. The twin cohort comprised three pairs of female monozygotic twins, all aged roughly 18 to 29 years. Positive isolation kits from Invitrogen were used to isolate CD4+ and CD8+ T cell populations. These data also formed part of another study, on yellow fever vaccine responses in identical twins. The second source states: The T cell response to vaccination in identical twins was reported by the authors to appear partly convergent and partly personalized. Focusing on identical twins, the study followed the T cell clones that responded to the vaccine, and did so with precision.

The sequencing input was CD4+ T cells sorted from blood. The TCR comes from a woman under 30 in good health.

The base sequence is TGTGCCAGCAGTTTTGGTGGGGGAGGATGGGCTTTCTTT. This gives the protein CASSFGGGGWAFF. This chain is built from TRBV12-3 or TRBV12-4 and TRBJ1-1, with a tentative D gene TRBD1 over 5 matching bases. V drops 3 bases and J drops 11 bases, leaving 16 bases in between. The CDR3 starts with the cysteine, ends with the phenylalanine, and has 13 residues. Only the CDR3 DNA is retained, 39 bases long and in frame from the first base.